The 13 T cell receptor beta chains below come from one sample, sequenced in a study of graft-versus-host responses after intestinal transplantation. TCRdb's table, derived via immunoSEQ multiplex PCR, lists solely in-frame clones and lacks some. Found here are approximately 89,000 clones, about 94% of them singletons; the top ten hold over 0.15%. The antigens of these receptors remain unknown. The sequences come from unstimulated CD4+ T cells sorted from spleen or lymph node cells, collected before intestinal transplant. The receptors derive from a human donor who received an intestinal transplant.

The chain combines TRBV6-1 with TRBJ1-3, with D maybe TRBD1 (6 bases). The CDR3 contains 15 residues. The V gene lost 2 bases and the J gene lost 3 bases, with 11 bases spanning the gap. Germline lookup yields CDR1 MNHNS and CDR2 SASEGT. CDR3: CASSEQGKSGNTIYF. The CDR3, as DNA: TGTGCCAGCAGTGAACAGGGGAAAAGTGGAAACACCATATATTTT.

The chain joins TRBV5-1 to TRBJ2-5; 7 nucleotides agree with TRBD1. The CDR3 is 14 residues long. V trimming: 3 bases; J trimming: 4 bases; junction bases outside the gene matches: 6. Per germline, CDR1 SGHRS and CDR2 YFSETQ. CDR3: CASSWTGIRETQYF. The CDR3 DNA sequence: TGCGCCAGCAGCTGGACAGGAATTCGAGAGACCCAGTACTTC.

This chain joins TRBV6-1 and TRBJ2-6; D is undetermined. V shed 1 base and J shed 0 bases, with 10 bases lying between them. The CDR3 has 17 amino acids. Germline loops: CDR1 MNHNS, CDR2 SASEGT. The CDR3 coding sequence is TGTGCCAGCAGTGAAGACCCTCGAGGCTCTGGGGCCAACGTCCTGACTTTC. Protein: CASSEDPRGSGANVLTF.

J is TRBJ1-1 and V is TRBV5-4, with 9 bases aligning to TRBD1. Germline trimming cut 0 bases from V and 1 base from J; bases unmatched to any gene: 1. This CDR3 contains 15 residues. The germline gives CDR1 SGHNT, CDR2 YYREEE (reference sequence). The CDR3 DNA follows: TGTGCCAGCAGCTTGGGGGACAGGGAGAACACTGAAGCTTTCTTT. Residues: CASSLGDRENTEAFF.

CDR3 amino acids: CASSYFQGAYEQYF. As DNA, the CDR3 is TGTGCCAGCAGTTATTTCCAGGGGGCCTACGAGCAGTACTTC. V is TRBV6-5 and J is TRBJ2-7, with 7 positions matching TRBD1. Per germline, CDR1 MNHEY and CDR2 SVGAGI. The CDR3 is made up of 14 amino acids. Trimming at V came to 3 bases and at J to 2 bases, leaving 4 bases not matched to a gene.

The rearrangement links TRBV5-4 to TRBJ1-5; D not resolved. CDR1 and CDR2 (germline): SGHNT, YYREEE (reference sequence). With 0 bases removed from V and 5 bases from J, the gap between germline ends came to 6 bases. CDR3 length equals 13 residues. The CDR3 DNA sequence: TGTGCCAGCAGCTTGGACAGTTATCAGCCCCAGCATTTT. Translating gives CASSLDSYQPQHF.

J is TRBJ2-1 and V is TRBV5-1, with 7 positions matching TRBD1. V gave up 3 bases and J gave up 3 bases; unmatched junction bases: 6. Germline V gene sequence: CDR1 SGHRS, CDR2 YFSETQ. This CDR3 region has 15 residues. CDR3 nucleotide sequence: TGCGCCAGCAGCTCGGGACAGCCAATCTACAATGAGCAGTTCTTC. Amino acid sequence: CASSSGQPIYNEQFF.

Only one count was recorded for this clone. The V and J genes are TRBV10-1 and TRBJ2-5; weak D call: TRBD2 (6 bases). Looked up from germline, CDR1 is WNHNN and CDR2 is SYGVQD (reference sequence). The CDR3 consists of 13 residues. The V gene lost 11 bases and the J gene lost 1 base, with 14 bases spanning the gap. CDR3 in DNA: TGCGCCTTGGGGGGACGCGTCCAAGAGACCCAGTACTTC. Translated: CALGGRVQETQYF.

This rearrangement joins TRBV5-6 to TRBJ2-7, with D perhaps matching TRBD1 (6 bases). CDR3 length: 14 residues. Trimming removed 6 bases from V and 4 bases from J, with 17 bases in between. Germline assignment: CDR1 SGHDT and CDR2 YYEEEE. CDR3 residues: CASKRQQGRYEQYF. The CDR3 region has the DNA TGTGCCAGCAAGCGGCAACAGGGACGGTACGAGCAGTACTTC.

This clone has only a few counts. This sequence joins TRBV6-6 and TRBJ1-2, with D possibly matching TRBD1 (6 bases). Germline CDR1 is MNHNY and CDR2 is SVGAGI (reference sequence). V dropped 7 bases and J dropped 4 bases, with 13 bases sitting between them. The CDR3 length is 13 residues. The CDR3 here is CASTEIQGYGYTF. In nucleotides, the CDR3 is TGTGCCAGCACGGAGATACAGGGCTATGGCTACACCTTC.

In its sample, this clone was seen a few times. The chain recombines TRBV6-5 with TRBJ1-4; perhaps TRBD1 as D (5 bases). The germline V gene encodes CDR1 MNHEY and CDR2 SVGAGI. V was shortened by 2 bases and J by 5 bases, with 12 bases between the two germline ends. The CDR3 has 15 residues. CDR3 region: CASSYQGGWNEKLFF. In nucleotides, the CDR3 is TGTGCCAGCAGTTACCAGGGAGGATGGAATGAAAAACTGTTTTTT.

The chain employs TRBV7-8 and TRBJ2-7; D remains unclear. The CDR3 extends over 10 amino acids. V dropped 3 bases and J dropped 12 bases, with 9 bases sitting between them. The germline V gene has CDR1 SGHVS and CDR2 FQNEAQ. CDR3 residues: CASSLVRLYF. CDR3 nucleotide sequence: TGTGCCAGCAGCTTGGTCAGGTTGTACTTC.

The chain joins TRBV7-2 to TRBJ1-5; D is undetermined. From germline, CDR1 is SGHTA and CDR2 FQGNSA. The CDR3 covers 15 residues. V was shortened by 5 bases and J by 6 bases, with 17 bases between the two germline ends. CDR3 nucleotides: TGTGCCAGCAGCCCCGATGGAGCGGGGTTTCAGCCCCAGCATTTT. This gives the protein CASSPDGAGFQPQHF.